The sample holds many counts of the clone carrying this T cell receptor (beta chain). Its specificity is unknown. This sample is part of a study of regulatory T cells in long-lasting Graves disease. Time point noted: persistent/refractory GD, antithyroid drugs over 5 years with positive TRAb. Following extraction of RNA from PBMCs, that RNA was used to make the TCR library. CDR3-region Arm-PCR and iRepertoire HTBI primers produced the TCR beta libraries. Each CDR3 protein is one row after TCRdb ran MiXCR on the multiplex PCR reads. This sample yields roughly 400,000 distinct CDR3 sequences, of which under 25% are seen a single time; roughly an eighth belongs to the top ten. Study results and caveats: Fewer public clonotypes were shared by new patients (approximately 1,000) than by persistent patients (2,741). Persistent disease exhibited a predilection for TRBV28, TRBJ1-2 and TRBJ2-5.

V gave up 2 bases and J gave up 1 base, with 5 bases separating them. The V gene's germline CDR1 is SQVTM and CDR2 ANQGSEA. The CDR3 covers 12 residues. The sequence came from a female donor with Graves disease. The V gene is TRBV29-1, the J gene TRBJ1-1; D call uncertain. The starting material was peripheral blood mononuclear cells (PBMCs), obtained when the disease was refractory, from a patient treated with antithyroid drugs. This CDR3 is CSVEQANTEAFF. The CDR3 DNA is TGCAGCGTTGAACAGGCGAACACTGAAGCTTTCTTT.